A single sample gave rise to the 28 T cell receptor beta chains below, sequenced in a study of blood T cell repertoires in COVID-19. Here immunoSEQ multiplex PCR was the method, and the copy in TCRdb shows in-frame clones only, minus some. The table lists some 210,000 clones, about four fifths of them singletons, with roughly 8% in the top ten. The specimen sequenced was peripheral blood. The source of these receptors is a woman in her forties or fifties with active or convalescent COVID-19.

The chain recombines TRBV7-6 with TRBJ2-7; no firm D call. Germline values: CDR1 SGHVS, CDR2 FNYEAQ. Deletions cut 5 bases from V and 1 base from J, with 15 bases between. The CDR3 runs 15 residues. This CDR3 reads CASSRRGSPSYEQYF. The CDR3 DNA reads as TGTGCCAGCAGCAGACGAGGCTCTCCTTCCTACGAGCAGTACTTC.

The V and J genes are TRBV6-5 and TRBJ2-3, with D maybe TRBD2 (5 bases). The CDR3 sequence is 14 residues long. Trimming cost V 7 bases and J 2 bases, with 13 bases left between them. From germline, CDR1 is MNHEY and CDR2 SVGAGI. The CDR3 region has the DNA TGTGCCAGCACCCCCGGGGTAAACACAGATACGCAGTATTTT. Translation gives CASTPGVNTDTQYF.

The genes are TRBV7-2 and TRBJ2-1, with a weak D call TRBD1 (5 bases). Germline values: CDR1 SGHTA, CDR2 FQGNSA. V was clipped by 2 bases and J by 0 bases, with 8 bases between them. There are 15 residues in the CDR3. CDR3 coding DNA: TGTGCCAGCAGCTTAACGCAGGGCTCCTACAATGAGCAGTTCTTC. It is translated as CASSLTQGSYNEQFF.

V gene TRBV7-3 combines with J gene TRBJ2-3, with TRBD2 matching 10 bases. J lost 9 bases, V lost 5 bases, and 11 bases had no gene match. Germline values: CDR1 SGHTA, CDR2 FQGTGA. The CDR3 totals 15 residues. The CDR3 coding sequence is TGTGCCAGCAGCCTCGAGCGGGGGGGACTTGGGACGCAGTATTTT. Translated: CASSLERGGLGTQYF.

The J gene is TRBJ2-3, the V gene TRBV19, with 7 bases that match TRBD2. J lost 2 bases, V lost 5 bases, and 7 bases had no gene match. The CDR3 length is 15 residues. CDR1 and CDR2 from the germline V gene are LNHDA and SQIVND (reference sequence). CDR3 protein: CASSSQAGYTDTQYF. DNA of the CDR3: TGTGCCAGTAGTTCCCAAGCGGGGTACACAGATACGCAGTATTTT.

This chain links TRBV10-2 with TRBJ1-2, with 9 positions matching TRBD1. The CDR3 is 16 amino acids. V was pared by 5 bases and J by 3 bases, with 10 bases of the junction left unmatched. Germline loops: CDR1 WSHSY, CDR2 SAAADI. The CDR3 nucleotides read TGCGCCAGCAGTTCCACAGGGGGCGGGTGGGACTATGGCTACACCTTC. It is translated as CASSSTGGGWDYGYTF.

This rearrangement joins TRBV12-3 or TRBV12-4 to TRBJ2-2; D remains unclear. The length of the CDR3 is 13 residues. The V gene lost 6 bases and the J gene lost 6 bases, with 11 bases spanning the gap. The chain's CDR3 is CASRARSAGELFF. For the CDR3, the DNA is TGTGCCAGCAGGGCTAGGTCTGCCGGGGAGCTGTTTTTT.

The V call is TRBV3-1 (or the pseudogene TRBV3-2), the J call TRBJ1-6; tentatively, D is TRBD1 (6 bases). Germline-derived CDR1 and CDR2 are LGHDT and YNNKEL (reference sequence). The germline V and J ends were trimmed by 7 bases and 5 bases, with 12 bases remaining between them. This CDR3 has 14 amino acids. CDR3 coding DNA: TGTGCCAGCACCCGGACAGTTAATAATTCACCCCTCCACTTT. Amino acid sequence: CASTRTVNNSPLHF.

This clone was detected only once. The V and J genes are TRBV19 and TRBJ2-4, with 7 bases aligning to TRBD2. Germline CDR1 and CDR2: LNHDA and SQIVND (reference sequence). The V and J ends lost 1 base and 1 base, in that order; junction bases with no gene match: 7. This CDR3 has 17 amino acids. The CDR3 here is CASSIAAGREAKNIQYF. DNA for the CDR3: TGTGCCAGTAGTATAGCGGCGGGGAGGGAGGCCAAAAACATTCAGTACTTC.

The V gene is TRBV20-1, the J gene TRBJ2-7, with 8 bases aligning to TRBD1. CDR1 is DFQATT and CDR2 is SNEGSKA in the germline V gene (reference sequence). V lost 3 bases to trimming and J lost 4 bases; unmatched junction nucleotides: 8. The CDR3 has 14 residues. The DNA of the CDR3 is TGCAGTGCTAGTCGGACAGGGAGCAGGTACGAGCAGTACTTC. As protein: CSASRTGSRYEQYF.

This chain connects TRBV30 to TRBJ1-4, with a possible D match to TRBD1 (5 bases). The ends were cut back, 5 bases at V and 2 bases at J, with 9 bases in the middle. The CDR3 extends over 13 amino acids. Looked up from germline, CDR1 is GTSNPN and CDR2 is SVGIG (reference sequence). CDR3 bases: TGTGCCTGGGCAGGGATGACTAATGAAAAACTGTTTTTT. It yields the protein CAWAGMTNEKLFF.

V gene TRBV2 combines with J gene TRBJ1-5, with 7 bases lining up with TRBD1. CDR3 size: 14 residues. Germline CDR1 reads SNHLY; CDR2 reads FYNNEI. After removal of 4 bases from V and 4 bases from J, the junction contained 4 bases not matched to a gene. The CDR3 region has the DNA TGTGCCAGCAGTGTCTCGACAGGGAATCAGCCCCAGCATTTT. As protein: CASSVSTGNQPQHF.

This chain links TRBV6-6 with TRBJ2-2, with 10 bases lining up with TRBD2. Germline assignment: CDR1 MNHNY and CDR2 SVGAGI (reference sequence). The CDR3 is 14 amino acids. V lost 9 bases and J lost 0; bases outside the gene matches: 1. The CDR3: CASSGRSNTGELFF. DNA of the CDR3: TGTGCCAGTAGCGGGAGGTCGAACACCGGGGAGCTGTTTTTT.

The chain has TRBV30 and TRBJ1-2; TRBD1 agrees at 8 bases. Trimming took 3 bases from V and 2 from J; bases not matched to a gene: 5. The CDR3 runs 14 residues. CDR1 is GTSNPN, CDR2 SVGIG, per germline (reference sequence). The CDR3 region is CAWSPDRVNYGYTF. The CDR3 DNA reads TGTGCCTGGAGCCCGGACAGGGTGAACTATGGCTACACCTTC.

This clone was seen just once. The chain is built from TRBV7-6 and TRBJ1-4; TRBD1 matches 7 bases. The V gene's germline CDR1 is SGHVS and CDR2 FNYEAQ. The junction had 8 bases not matched to a gene; V was cut back by 2 bases and J by 8 bases. The CDR3 length is 15 residues. In DNA form, the CDR3 reads TGTGCCAGCAGCTTAAGGGGGCCCTGGGGGGAAAAACTGTTTTTT. This encodes CASSLRGPWGEKLFF.

The chain joins TRBV9 to TRBJ1-5, with D uncertain. V lost 0 bases, J lost 4 bases, and 8 bases lay in between. Germline V CDR1 and CDR2: SGDLS, YYNGEE. This CDR3 has 14 amino acids. CDR3 region: CASSVGSDNQPQHF. CDR3 bases: TGTGCCAGCAGCGTAGGATCAGATAATCAGCCCCAGCATTTT.

The J gene is TRBJ1-4, the V gene TRBV5-1; a weak D match, TRBD1 (6 bases). CDR1 is SGHRS and CDR2 is YFSETQ in the germline V gene. CDR3 length: 13 amino acids. The ends were cut back, 0 bases at V and 11 bases at J, with 11 bases in the middle. The CDR3 sequence is CASSLEQGLKLFF. As DNA, the CDR3 is TGCGCCAGCAGCTTGGAACAGGGCCTGAAACTGTTTTTT.

This clone occurred a few times. This sequence joins TRBV2 and TRBJ2-1; 9 nucleotides match TRBD2. Trimming at V came to 1 base and at J to 6 bases, leaving 4 bases not matched to a gene. This CDR3 comprises 15 residues. The germline V gene encodes CDR1 SNHLY and CDR2 FYNNEI. CDR3 in amino acids: CASSEEAGGPNEQFF. For the CDR3, the DNA is TGTGCCAGCAGTGAAGAGGCGGGAGGGCCCAATGAGCAGTTCTTC.

V is TRBV20-1 and J is TRBJ1-2, with 7 bases that match TRBD1. V shed 8 bases, J shed 8 bases, and the junction held 8 bases outside the gene matches. The length of the CDR3 is 11 residues. Germline V gene data show CDR1 as DFQATT and CDR2 as SNEGSKA (reference sequence). CDR3 DNA sequence: TGCAGTCCGAGGGGGCAAGGCGGCTACACCTTC. This sequence encodes CSPRGQGGYTF.

The genes are TRBV2 and TRBJ1-2; D remains ambiguous. Germline V lookup: CDR1 SNHLY, CDR2 FYNNEI. The V end was cut by 2 bases, the J end by 8 bases, with 15 bases between. The CDR3 has 14 residues. CDR3 in amino acids: CASSESRTETGYTF. In nucleotides, the CDR3 is TGTGCCAGCAGTGAAAGTCGAACGGAGACGGGCTACACCTTC.

This clone came up a few times. The rearrangement joins TRBV6-5 to TRBJ2-2; D gene uncertain. The germline gives CDR1 MNHEY, CDR2 SVGAGI. Trimming stripped 7 bases from V and 0 bases from J, with 3 bases between. This CDR3 is built from 12 residues. CDR3 nucleotides: TGTGCCAGCATCTCGAACACCGGGGAGCTGTTTTTT. As protein: CASISNTGELFF.

There are a few counts of this clone. The chain recombines TRBV2 with TRBJ1-2; 9 bases fit TRBD1. Germline V CDR1 and CDR2: SNHLY, FYNNEI. Trimming took 9 bases from V and 7 from J; bases not matched to a gene: 6. This CDR3 has 12 amino acids. The DNA of the CDR3 is TGTGCCAGAACCGGGACAGGGTCTGGCTACACCTTC. Translation gives CARTGTGSGYTF. Drawing the rest from reference TRBV2 and TRBJ1-2, the complete variable domain is EPEVTQTPSHQVTQMGQEVILRCVPISNHLYFYWYRQILGQKVEFLVSFYNNEISEKSEIFDDQFSVERPDGSNFTLKIRSTKLEDSAMYFCARTGTGSGYTFGSGTRLTVV.

The V gene is TRBV11-2, the J gene TRBJ1-1, with D perhaps TRBD1 (6 bases). CDR1 SGHAT and CDR2 FQNNGV come from the germline V gene. V lost 1 base, J lost 5 bases, and 11 bases lay in between. The CDR3 is made up of 14 amino acids. CDR3 in DNA: TGTGCCAGCAGCTTAGTCCAGGGGAAGACTGAAGCTTTCTTT. It specifies CASSLVQGKTEAFF.

This clone was recorded only once. J is TRBJ1-1 and V is TRBV30, with unresolved D. CDR1 and CDR2 (germline): GTSNPN, SVGIG (reference sequence). This CDR3 is built from 11 residues. V lost 1 base and J 6 bases, leaving 6 bases between the germline ends. The CDR3 sequence: CAWSGSSEAFF. DNA of the CDR3: TGTGCCTGGAGTGGAAGCTCTGAAGCTTTCTTT.

DNA of the CDR3: TGTGCCAGCAGTGGCCCGGAGCCAACTAATGAAAAACTGTTTTTT. Residues: CASSGPEPTNEKLFF. V usage is TRBV6-4 and J usage is TRBJ1-4; D uncertain. The V gene lost 4 bases and the J gene lost 0 bases, with 9 bases spanning the gap. Germline CDR1 and CDR2: MRHNA and SNTAGT. The CDR3 is 15 amino acids.

The J gene is TRBJ1-5, the V gene TRBV28; 8 bases line up with TRBD1. Per germline, CDR1 MDHEN and CDR2 SYDVKM. The V and J ends lost 3 bases and 0 bases, in that order; junction bases with no gene match: 7. The CDR3 extends over 17 amino acids. The CDR3 sequence is CASSFRDRLYSNQPQHF. Here the CDR3 DNA reads TGTGCCAGCAGTTTCCGGGACAGGCTGTATAGCAATCAGCCCCAGCATTTT.

The chain couples TRBV5-4 to TRBJ2-2; 8 nucleotides agree with TRBD2. V dropped 4 bases and J dropped 5; count of bases not matched to a gene: 10. Germline CDR1 reads SGHNT; CDR2 reads YYREEE (reference sequence). The CDR3 loop spans 16 amino acids. The CDR3 reads CASSGTGGPGTGELFF. CDR3 DNA sequence: TGTGCCAGCAGCGGGACGGGGGGGCCAGGAACCGGGGAGCTGTTTTTT.

The chain joins TRBV3-1 (or the pseudogene TRBV3-2) to TRBJ2-3; a weak D match, TRBD2 (5 bases). CDR1 and CDR2 from the germline V gene are LGHDT and YNNKEL (reference sequence). V was clipped by 0 bases and J by 6 bases, with 13 bases between them. CDR3 size: 15 residues. CDR3 sequence: CASSQESGGWDTQYF. The CDR3 DNA is TGTGCCAGCAGCCAAGAATCTGGCGGGTGGGATACGCAGTATTTT.